This entry features one T cell receptor beta chain sequence. Sequencing relied on a cDNA template that was reverse transcribed from extracted RNA. Using immunoSEQ multiplex PCR, the repertoire was profiled, and TCRdb retains in-frame clones only, with some absent. The repertoire includes over 150,000 clones, 55% to 75% of them detected once, and about 5.1% sits in the top ten. Treatment reported: oral pan-JAK inhibitor, 5-10 mg twice daily. This record belongs to a study of CD8+ T cells in alopecia areata. The material was CD4+ T cells sorted from blood, obtained at week 24, from a patient treated with tofacitinib. This receptor was taken from a human donor with alopecia areata.

The CDR3 loop is CASSAQGSGSYEQYF. The CDR3 DNA reads TGTGCCAGCAGTGCTCAGGGGTCGGGCTCCTACGAGCAGTACTTC. The V and J genes are TRBV15 and TRBJ2-7, with D possibly TRBD1 on 6 matching bases. Germline assignment: CDR1 LNHNV and CDR2 YYDKDF (reference sequence). Trimming cost V 10 bases and J 0 bases, with 19 bases left between them. The CDR3 consists of 15 residues.